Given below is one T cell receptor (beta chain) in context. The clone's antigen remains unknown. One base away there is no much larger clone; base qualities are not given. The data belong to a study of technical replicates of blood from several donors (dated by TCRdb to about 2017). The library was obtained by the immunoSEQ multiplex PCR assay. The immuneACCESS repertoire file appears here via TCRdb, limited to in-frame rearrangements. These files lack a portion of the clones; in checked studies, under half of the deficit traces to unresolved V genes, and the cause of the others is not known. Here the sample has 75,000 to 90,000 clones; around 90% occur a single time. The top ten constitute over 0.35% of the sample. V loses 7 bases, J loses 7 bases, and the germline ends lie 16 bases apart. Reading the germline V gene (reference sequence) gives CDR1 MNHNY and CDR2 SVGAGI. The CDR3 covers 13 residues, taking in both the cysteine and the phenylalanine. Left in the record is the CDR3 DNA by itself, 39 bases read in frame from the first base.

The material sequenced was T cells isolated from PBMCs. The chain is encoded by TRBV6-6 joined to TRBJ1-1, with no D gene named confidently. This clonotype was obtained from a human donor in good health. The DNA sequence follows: TGTGCCAGCACCCCTTCCACAGACCGTGAAGCTTTCTTT. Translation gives CASTPSTDREAFF.